The 19 T cell receptor beta chains given below trace back to one sample, sequenced in a study of T cells in Graves' hyperthyroidism and ophthalmopathy. RNA transcripts provided the source from which TCR beta CDR3 regions were amplified. The primer set for the first-round RT-PCR of the TCR CDR3 was HTBI. MiXCR was run by TCRdb on the multiplex PCR reads, yielding one entry per CDR3 protein. Of 750,000 to 900,000 distinct CDR3 sequences in the sample, 35% to 45% were seen once. Sequenced input: blood. Receptor source: a man aged 18 to 29 with Graves' hyperthyroidism.

The chain uses TRBV2 and TRBJ1-1; 9 bases are a match to TRBD1. Per the germline V gene, CDR1 is SNHLY and CDR2 is FYNNEI. The V segment lost 3 bases and the J segment 11 bases; nucleotides outside the gene matches: 7. There are 13 residues in the CDR3. CDR3 nucleotide sequence: TGTGCCAGCAGTGAGGACAGGGGTCCTTCGGCTTTCTTT. Translated, it gives CASSEDRGPSAFF.

V and J are TRBV7-2 and TRBJ1-5, with D unclear. The V end lost 1 base, the J end lost 11 bases, and 6 bases lay between the germline ends. Germline V gene lookup returns CDR1 SGHTA and CDR2 FQGNSA. The CDR3 totals 11 residues. Here the CDR3 reads CASSLEETQHF. The CDR3 region has the DNA TGTGCCAGCAGCTTAGAAGAGACCCAGCATTTT.

This clonotype was found a few times. The V gene is TRBV7-2, the J gene TRBJ2-5, with 7 bases lining up with TRBD2. V shed 7 bases, J shed 2 bases, and the junction held 7 bases outside the gene matches. The CDR3 is 14 amino acids. Germline assignment: CDR1 SGHTA and CDR2 FQGNSA. This CDR3 is CASIPVGGQETQYF. The DNA of the CDR3 is TGTGCCAGCATTCCGGTCGGGGGGCAAGAGACCCAGTACTTC.

This clonotype was seen more than once but under ten times. CDR3 coding DNA: TGTGCCAGCAGTTTAACGGGGGCCGGGTCACCCCTCCACTTT. As protein: CASSLTGAGSPLHF. The chain carries TRBV2 and TRBJ1-6; D perhaps matches TRBD1 (6 bases). Germline lookup yields CDR1 SNHLY and CDR2 FYNNEI. The germline V and J ends were trimmed by 5 bases and 10 bases, with 15 bases remaining between them. The CDR3 contains 14 residues. The whole variable domain, remainder taken from reference TRBV2 and TRBJ1-6, is EPEVTQTPSHQVTQMGQEVILRCVPISNHLYFYWYRQILGQKVEFLVSFYNNEISEKSEIFDDQFSVERPDGSNFTLKIRSTKLEDSAMYFCASSLTGAGSPLHFGNGTRLTVT.

This sequence joins TRBV29-1 and TRBJ1-2; 10 bases match TRBD1. This CDR3 is 11 amino acids long. Germline trimming cut 5 bases from V and 12 bases from J; bases unmatched to any gene: 6. CDR1 and CDR2 from the germline V gene are SQVTM and ANQGSEA. Here the CDR3 DNA reads TGCAGCGTTTGGGACAGGGGAGGCGACACCTTC. As protein: CSVWDRGGDTF. Complete variable domain (other parts from reference TRBV29-1 and TRBJ1-2): SAVISQKPSRDICQRGTSLTIQCQVDSQVTMMFWYRQQPGQSLTLIATANQGSEATYESGFVIDKFPISRPNLTFSTLTVSNMSPEDSSIYLCSVWDRGGDTFGSGTRLTVV.

The chain employs TRBV7-3 and TRBJ2-6; possibly TRBD1 or TRBD2 for D (6 bases each). The CDR3 is 17 amino acids. V lost 3 bases, J lost 0 bases, and 12 bases lay in between. Per germline, CDR1 SGHTA and CDR2 FQGTGA. CDR3 DNA sequence: TGTGCCAGCAGCTTGGGCGGGACACTCTCTGGGGCCAACGTCCTGACTTTC. Its protein product is CASSLGGTLSGANVLTF.

V gene TRBV6-5 combines with J gene TRBJ1-2, with 10 positions matching TRBD1. Unmatched junction bases numbered 4, after V lost 5 bases and J lost 1 base. CDR3 size: 15 residues. Germline-derived CDR1 and CDR2 are MNHEY and SVGAGI. The CDR3 sequence: CASSPRDRGNYGYTF. CDR3 bases: TGTGCCAGCAGTCCCCGGGACAGGGGTAACTATGGCTACACCTTC.

Only a few counts were recorded for this clonotype. The V call is TRBV7-2, the J call TRBJ1-1, with D possibly being TRBD1 (5 bases). Germline CDR1 is SGHTA and CDR2 is FQGNSA. The V and J ends lost 1 base and 5 bases respectively, with 17 bases between them. The CDR3 length is 16 residues. DNA of the CDR3: TGTGCCAGCAGCTTAGATTGGACGGCCGGGGGGACTGAAGCTTTCTTT. Protein sequence: CASSLDWTAGGTEAFF.

With regard to this clonotype: A much larger clone is a single base away; this may be a read error. J is TRBJ2-7 and V is TRBV25-1; TRBD1 matches 10 bases. The CDR3 extends over 14 amino acids. Per germline, CDR1 MGHDK and CDR2 SYGVNS. Losses at the gene ends were 5 bases for V and 5 bases for J; bases not matched to a gene: 6. CDR3 sequence reads: CASSTGTGDHEQYF. The CDR3 DNA is TGTGCCAGCAGTACCGGGACAGGGGACCACGAGCAGTACTTC.

This clonotype was recorded only once. The chain links TRBV7-2 to TRBJ1-4; perhaps D is TRBD1 or TRBD2 (5 bases each). Matching the DNA end better, TRBJ2-2 makes the J call doubtful. This CDR3 is built from 16 residues. The germline CDR1 and CDR2 sequences are SGHTA and FQGNSA. The CDR3 reads CASSLHQGAAGGELFF. The DNA of the CDR3 is TGTGCCAGCAGCCTCCATCAAGGGGCCGCGGGCGGGGAGCTGTTTTTT.

This clonotype was seen just once. The CDR3 does not close with the conserved phenylalanine or tryptophan, likely indicating a read error. The rearrangement uses TRBV12-3 or TRBV12-4 and TRBJ2-5; D tentatively reads TRBD1 or TRBD2 (6 bases each). The CDR3 totals 14 residues. V was pared by 3 bases and J by 2 bases, with 10 bases between. The CDR3 DNA is TGTGCCAGCAGTTTCCGGGGGCGGCAAGAGACCCAGTACCTC. Its translation: CASSFRGRQETQYL.

The J gene is TRBJ1-2, the V gene TRBV6-5, with 7 nucleotides matching TRBD1. CDR1 MNHEY and CDR2 SVGAGI come from the germline V gene. The CDR3 covers 14 residues. V shed 5 bases, J shed 4 bases, and the junction held 7 bases outside the gene matches. The CDR3 here is CASSEVAGGYGYTF. The CDR3 nucleotides are TGTGCCAGCAGTGAAGTCGCAGGGGGCTATGGCTACACCTTC.

This CDR3 reads CASSWTSGLDTQYF. CDR3 coding DNA: TGTGCCAGCAGTTGGACTAGCGGGTTAGATACGCAGTATTTT. The rearrangement links TRBV6-5 to TRBJ2-3; 11 bases align to TRBD2. The CDR3 consists of 14 residues. V was pared by 4 bases and J by 5 bases, with 2 bases of the junction left unmatched. CDR1 MNHEY and CDR2 SVGAGI come from the germline V gene.

This clonotype appeared many times. This chain connects TRBV20-1 to TRBJ1-2; no clear D gene. Germline assignment: CDR1 DFQATT and CDR2 SNEGSKA (reference sequence). V lost 6 bases and J lost 2, with 10 bases in between. This CDR3 is 12 amino acids long. DNA of the CDR3: TGCAGTGCCCCCGGCGCAAACTATGGCTACACCTTC. Encoded protein: CSAPGANYGYTF.

This clonotype is labeled as large (0.1 to 1%). This chain links TRBV25-1 with TRBJ1-2, with 7 bases that match TRBD1. Germline loops: CDR1 MGHDK, CDR2 SYGVNS. Trimming removed 4 bases from V and 4 bases from J; junction bases left unmatched: 6. The CDR3 covers 14 residues. Written as DNA, the CDR3 is TGTGCCAGCAGTGTTCCGGGACAGCGCTATGGCTACACCTTC. It specifies CASSVPGQRYGYTF.

The V call is TRBV20-1, the J call TRBJ2-7, with 7 bases that match TRBD2. Losses at the gene ends were 3 bases for V and 4 bases for J; bases not matched to a gene: 3. CDR3 size: 12 residues. Germline V gene sequence: CDR1 DFQATT, CDR2 SNEGSKA (reference sequence). The CDR3: CSARAGAYEQYF. CDR3 in DNA: TGCAGTGCTAGGGCGGGAGCTTACGAGCAGTACTTC.

This clonotype showed up many times. This chain connects TRBV7-6 to TRBJ1-4; 9 bases fit TRBD1. With 3 bases clipped from V and 8 bases from J, the junction kept 4 bases outside the gene matches. CDR1 and CDR2 from the germline V gene are SGHVS and FNYEAQ. The CDR3 is 14 amino acids. The CDR3 here is CASSFGTGREKLFF. The CDR3 coding sequence is TGTGCCAGCAGCTTCGGGACAGGGAGGGAAAAACTGTTTTTT. Combining the CDR3 with reference TRBV7-6 and TRBJ1-4 gives the whole variable domain GAGVSQSPRYKVTKRGQDVALRCDPISGHVSLYWYRQALGQGPEFLTYFNYEAQQDKSGLPNDRFSAERPEGSISTLTIQRTEQRDSAMYRCASSFGTGREKLFFGSGTQLSVL.

This clonotype was found many times. This chain joins TRBV7-8 and TRBJ1-2; D is uncertain. This CDR3 is 15 amino acids long. Germline CDR1 reads SGHVS; CDR2 reads FQNEAQ. V dropped 2 bases and J dropped 7 bases, with 17 bases sitting between them. In DNA form, the CDR3 reads TGTGCCAGCAGCTTAAGAGGAGGGTTTATCTCTGGCTACACCTTC. This gives the protein CASSLRGGFISGYTF.

This chain connects TRBV29-1 to TRBJ1-5, with 8 bases lining up with TRBD1. Per germline, CDR1 SQVTM and CDR2 ANQGSEA. This CDR3 is built from 13 residues. The trim removed 8 bases at V and 6 bases at J, leaving 9 bases unmatched. The CDR3 is CSSLRTGIQPQHF. The CDR3 nucleotides read TGCAGCAGTCTTCGGACAGGGATTCAGCCCCAGCATTTT.